This TCR beta chain was documented in a study of graft-versus-host responses after intestinal transplantation. General study results and limits: Some patients had graft-donor T cell macrochimerism, and their allografts showed high graft-versus-host to host-versus-graft clonal ratios.

The assay was immunoSEQ multiplex PCR, and TCRdb's table has in-frame clones only and misses some. The repertoire has roughly 100,000 clones, about 88% of them found once; the top ten carry 0.7% to 0.9%. Points on this clone: Its antigen remains unknown.

Sequencing was performed on unstimulated CD4+ T cells sorted from spleen or lymph node cells, taken before intestinal transplant. The sequence derives from a human donor who received an intestinal transplant.

CDR3 residues: CASTLGREARTDTQYF. CDR3 DNA sequence: TGTGCCAGCACCCTGGGGCGGGAGGCAAGGACAGATACGCAGTATTTT. V is TRBV11-2 and J is TRBJ2-3, with TRBD2 matching over 8 bases. CDR1 is SGHAT and CDR2 is FQNNGV in the germline V gene. The J segment lost 3 bases and the V segment lost 7 bases, leaving 12 bases of the junction unmatched. The CDR3 runs to 16 residues. Using reference TRBV11-2 and TRBJ2-3 for the parts outside the CDR3, the full variable domain is EAGVAQSPRYKIIEKRQSVAFWCNPISGHATLYWYQQILGQGPKLLIQFQNNGVVDDSQLPKDRFSAERLKGVDSTLKIQPAKLEDSAVYLCASTLGREARTDTQYFGPGTRLTVL.